The sequence of this T cell receptor (beta chain) was determined in a study of CD8 T cells in ankylosing spondylitis (TCRdb year 2017). With regard to the full study: The study profiled T cell receptor beta repertoires in healthy donors and ankylosing spondylitis patients to find disease-linked TCR variants. The whole study cohort included 108 healthy donors and 25 or so ankylosing spondylitis patients. Peripheral blood was sampled, and synovial fluid was additionally collected from ankylosing spondylitis patients. The research as a whole found: A CD8+ phenotype was shown by the disease-linked clones, which were found at relatively low frequencies in peripheral blood. A TCR beta motif of roughly 8 highly homologous amino acid variants appeared characteristic of blood from ankylosing spondylitis patients. According to the report, matched synovial fluid samples from ankylosing spondylitis patients were significantly enriched for the disease-linked clones. Some of the motif variants had been reported before in the synovial fluid and blood of reactive arthritis patients, a finding that suggests common disease-initiation mechanisms.

The CDR3 starts with the cysteine, ends with the phenylalanine, and has 14 residues. Only the CDR3 region is kept as DNA, spanning 42 bases read in frame from base 1. CDR1 and CDR2, per the germline V gene, are SGHRS and YFSETQ. V lost 3 bases and J lost 7 bases; the stretch between them is 16 bases long. For each ankylosing spondylitis patient, the synovial fluid sample was matched to a blood sample from that same patient. TCRdb lists the instrument as Illumina HiSeq 2500. Quantitative 5'-RACE with molecular barcodes was used to prepare TCR beta libraries. In the paper's pipeline: A new computational method, built on a probabilistic model of VDJ rearrangement, was used to identify disease-linked TCR variants. The public sequencing data were trimmed at Q25 with fastp and processed into clonotypes with MiXCR by TCRdb, which kept only in-frame beta chains. Rows with a matching CDR3 protein are joined into one entry that keeps the most common DNA and genes. The V and J calls shown here were made by TCRdb, not taken from the authors' results. The sample table holds fewer than 180,000 distinct CDR3 sequences, of which under 45% were seen once. In total, the top ten clones hold 13% to 15% of the sample.

To note about this clonotype: This receptor's antigen is unknown. No clone much larger than this one lies a single base away; base qualities are absent.

The chain is made from TRBV5-1 and TRBJ1-1, and the D gene may be TRBD1, 5 bases matching. This receptor was identified in a male donor with ankylosing spondylitis. The sample consisted of synovial fluid, either unsorted or a sorted T cell fraction (not recorded which). The CDR3 sequence is CASSWGRRKIEAFF. The DNA is as follows: TGCGCCAGCAGCTGGGGCCGAAGGAAAATTGAAGCTTTCTTT. The CDR3, completed at both ends by the reference TRBV5-1 and TRBJ1-1 genes, gives the full variable domain KAGVTQTPRYLIKTRGQQVTLSCSPISGHRSVSWYQQTPGQGLQFLFEYFSETQRNKGNFPGRFSGRQFSNSRSEMNVSTLELGDSALYLCASSWGRRKIEAFFGQGTRLTVV.